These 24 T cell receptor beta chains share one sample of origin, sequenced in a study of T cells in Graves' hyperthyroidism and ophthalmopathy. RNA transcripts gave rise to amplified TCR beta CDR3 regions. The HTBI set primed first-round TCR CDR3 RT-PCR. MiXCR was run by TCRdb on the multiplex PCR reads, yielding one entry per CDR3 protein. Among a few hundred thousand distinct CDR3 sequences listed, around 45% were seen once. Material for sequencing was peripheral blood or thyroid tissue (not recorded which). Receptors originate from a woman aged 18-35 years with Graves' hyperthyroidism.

The CDR3 sequence: CASSLVGFGKLFF. The CDR3 coding sequence is TGTGCCAGCAGTTTAGTGGGTTTCGGAAAACTGTTTTTT. The rearrangement joins TRBV12-3 or TRBV12-4 to TRBJ1-4; D is uncertain. This CDR3 contains 13 residues. Trimming shortened V by 1 base and J by 10 bases, and 10 bases separated the two germline ends.

The CDR3 here is CATSDEGTGVQETQYF. CDR3 bases: TGTGCCACCAGTGATGAAGGGACAGGGGTCCAAGAGACCCAGTACTTC. The chain joins TRBV24-1 to TRBJ2-5; 10 bases match TRBD1. CDR1 is KGHDR, CDR2 SFDVKD, per germline. Trimming cost V 3 bases and J 1 base; bases outside gene matches: 4. This CDR3 is built from 16 residues.

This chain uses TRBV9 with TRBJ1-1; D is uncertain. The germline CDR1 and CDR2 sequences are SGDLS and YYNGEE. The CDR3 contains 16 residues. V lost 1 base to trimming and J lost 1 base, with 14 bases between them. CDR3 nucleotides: TGTGCCAGCAGCGTAACCGGTTCAGGCGAGAACACTGAAGCTTTCTTT. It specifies CASSVTGSGENTEAFF.

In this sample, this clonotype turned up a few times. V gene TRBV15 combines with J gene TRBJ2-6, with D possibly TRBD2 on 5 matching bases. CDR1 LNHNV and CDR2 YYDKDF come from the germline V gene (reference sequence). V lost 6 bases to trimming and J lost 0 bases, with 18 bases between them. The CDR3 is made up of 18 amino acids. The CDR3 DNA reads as TGTGCCACCAGTCCTTCCCCCGGGGAGTCCTCTGGGGCCAACGTCCTGACTTTC. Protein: CATSPSPGESSGANVLTF.

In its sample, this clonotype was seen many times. CDR3 protein: CASSDRTGPNQPQHF. CDR3 sequence (DNA): TGTGCCAGCAGTGACAGGACAGGGCCCAATCAGCCCCAGCATTTT. The chain employs TRBV6-4 and TRBJ1-5, with 8 nucleotides matching TRBD1. CDR1 is MRHNA and CDR2 is SNTAGT in the germline V gene. The CDR3 covers 15 residues. V was pared by 2 bases and J by 3 bases, with 3 bases of the junction left unmatched.

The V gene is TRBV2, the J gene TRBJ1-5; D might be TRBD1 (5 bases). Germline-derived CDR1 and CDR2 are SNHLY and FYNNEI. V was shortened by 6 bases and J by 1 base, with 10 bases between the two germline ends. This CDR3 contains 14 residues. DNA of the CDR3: TGTGCCAGCAGCAGCAGGGAGAGCAATCAGCCCCAGCATTTT. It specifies CASSSRESNQPQHF.

CDR3 sequence: CSVSDYTIYF. DNA for the CDR3: TGCAGCGTTAGTGACTACACCATATATTTT. The chain carries TRBV29-1 and TRBJ1-3; D is unresolved. Trimming removed 5 bases at V and 8 bases at J, with 7 bases between. Germline-derived CDR1 and CDR2 are SQVTM and ANQGSEA. The CDR3 length is 10 residues.

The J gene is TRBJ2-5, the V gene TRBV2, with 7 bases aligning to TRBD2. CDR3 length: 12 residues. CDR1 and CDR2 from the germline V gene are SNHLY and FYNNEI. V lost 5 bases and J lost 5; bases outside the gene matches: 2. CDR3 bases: TGTGCCAGCAGTTTCGGGAGGGAGACCCAGTACTTC. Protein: CASSFGRETQYF. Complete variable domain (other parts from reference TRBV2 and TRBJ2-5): EPEVTQTPSHQVTQMGQEVILRCVPISNHLYFYWYRQILGQKVEFLVSFYNNEISEKSEIFDDQFSVERPDGSNFTLKIRSTKLEDSAMYFCASSFGRETQYFGPGTRLLVL.

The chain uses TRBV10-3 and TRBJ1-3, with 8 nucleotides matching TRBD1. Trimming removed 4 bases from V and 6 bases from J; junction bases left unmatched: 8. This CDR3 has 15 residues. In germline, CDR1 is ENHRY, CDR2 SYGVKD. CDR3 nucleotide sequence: TGTGCCATCAGTGCTGGACAGGGTAATGAAAACACCATATATTTT. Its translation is CAISAGQGNENTIYF.

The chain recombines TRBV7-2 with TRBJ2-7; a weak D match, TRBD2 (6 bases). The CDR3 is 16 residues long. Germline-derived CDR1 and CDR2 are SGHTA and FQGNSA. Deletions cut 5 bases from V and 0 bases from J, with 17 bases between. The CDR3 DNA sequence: TGTGCCAGCAGCCTAAGCCCGGGAGTGAGCTCCTACGAGCAGTACTTC. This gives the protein CASSLSPGVSSYEQYF. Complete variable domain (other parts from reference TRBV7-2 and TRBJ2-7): GAGVSQSPSNKVTEKGKDVELRCDPISGHTALYWYRQSLGQGLEFLIYFQGNSAPDKSGLPSDRFSAERTGGSVSTLTIQRTQQEDSAVYLCASSLSPGVSSYEQYFGPGTRLTVT.

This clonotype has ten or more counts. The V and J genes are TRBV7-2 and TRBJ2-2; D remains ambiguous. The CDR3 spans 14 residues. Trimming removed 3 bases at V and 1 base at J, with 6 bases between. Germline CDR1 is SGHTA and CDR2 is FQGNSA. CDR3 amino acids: CASSLALNTGELFF. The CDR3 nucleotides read TGTGCCAGCAGCTTGGCCTTGAACACCGGGGAGCTGTTTTTT. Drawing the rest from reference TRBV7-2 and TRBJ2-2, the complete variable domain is GAGVSQSPSNKVTEKGKDVELRCDPISGHTALYWYRQSLGQGLEFLIYFQGNSAPDKSGLPSDRFSAERTGGSVSTLTIQRTQQEDSAVYLCASSLALNTGELFFGEGSRLTVL.

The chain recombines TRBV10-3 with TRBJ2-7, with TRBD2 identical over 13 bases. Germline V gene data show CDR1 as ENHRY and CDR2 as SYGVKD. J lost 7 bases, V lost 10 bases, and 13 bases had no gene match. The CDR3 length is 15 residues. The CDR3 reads CATGLGTSGIGEQYF. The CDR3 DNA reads TGTGCCACCGGGCTTGGGACTAGCGGGATCGGTGAGCAGTACTTC.

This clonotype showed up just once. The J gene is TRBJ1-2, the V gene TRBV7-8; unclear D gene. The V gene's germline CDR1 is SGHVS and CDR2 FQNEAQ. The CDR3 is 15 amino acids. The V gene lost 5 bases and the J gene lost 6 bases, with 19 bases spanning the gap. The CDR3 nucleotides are TGTGCCAGCAGCGTCAGGTGGACCCTGGGCGATGGCTACACCTTC. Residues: CASSVRWTLGDGYTF.

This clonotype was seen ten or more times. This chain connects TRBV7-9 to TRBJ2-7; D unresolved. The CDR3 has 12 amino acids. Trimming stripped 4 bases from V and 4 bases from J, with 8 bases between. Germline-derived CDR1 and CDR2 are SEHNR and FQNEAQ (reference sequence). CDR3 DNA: TGTGCCAGCAGCTCCCGGGCATACGAGCAGTACTTC. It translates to CASSSRAYEQYF. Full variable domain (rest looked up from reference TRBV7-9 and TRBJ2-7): DTGVSQNPRHKITKRGQNVTFRCDPISEHNRLYWYRQTLGQGPEFLTYFQNEAQLEKSRLLSDRFSAERPKGSFSTLEIQRTEQGDSAMYLCASSSRAYEQYFGPGTRLTVT.

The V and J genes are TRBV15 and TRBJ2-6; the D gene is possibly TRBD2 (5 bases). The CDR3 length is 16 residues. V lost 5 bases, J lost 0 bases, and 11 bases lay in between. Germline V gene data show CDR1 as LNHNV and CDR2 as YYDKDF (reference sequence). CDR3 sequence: CATSGSGRSGANVLTF. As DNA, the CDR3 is TGTGCCACCAGCGGGAGCGGACGCTCTGGGGCCAACGTCCTGACTTTC.

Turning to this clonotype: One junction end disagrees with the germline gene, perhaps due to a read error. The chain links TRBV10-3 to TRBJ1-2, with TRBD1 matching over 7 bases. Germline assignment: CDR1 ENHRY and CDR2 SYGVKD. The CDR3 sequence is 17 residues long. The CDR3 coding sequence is TGTGCCAGCAGTTCCACTCGAGTAGGGGGCCAGGACTATGGCTACACCTTC. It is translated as CASSSTRVGGQDYGYTF.

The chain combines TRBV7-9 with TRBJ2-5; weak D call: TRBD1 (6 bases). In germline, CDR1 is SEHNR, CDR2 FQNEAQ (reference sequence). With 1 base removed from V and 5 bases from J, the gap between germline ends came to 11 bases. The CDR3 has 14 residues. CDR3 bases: TGTGCCAGCAGCTTAGAGGGGGTTTGGGAGACCCAGTACTTC. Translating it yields CASSLEGVWETQYF.

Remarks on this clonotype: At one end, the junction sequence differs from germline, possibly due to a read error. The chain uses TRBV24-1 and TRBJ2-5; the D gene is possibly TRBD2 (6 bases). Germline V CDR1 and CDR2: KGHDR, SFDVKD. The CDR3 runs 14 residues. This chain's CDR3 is CATSDGGTEETQYF. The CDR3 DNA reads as TGTGCCACCAGTGATGGGGGGACTGAAGAGACCCAATACTTC.

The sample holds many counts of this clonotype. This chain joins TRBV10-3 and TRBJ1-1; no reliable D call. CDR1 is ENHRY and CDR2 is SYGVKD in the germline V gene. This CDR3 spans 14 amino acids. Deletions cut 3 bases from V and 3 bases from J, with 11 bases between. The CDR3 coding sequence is TGTGCCATCAGTGATGTAGGATCGGACACTGAAGCTTTCTTT. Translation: CAISDVGSDTEAFF.

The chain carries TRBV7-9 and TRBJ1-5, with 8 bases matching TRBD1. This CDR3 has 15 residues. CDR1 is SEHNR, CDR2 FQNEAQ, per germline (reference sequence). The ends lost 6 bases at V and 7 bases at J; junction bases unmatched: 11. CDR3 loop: CASSALSGGSQPQHF. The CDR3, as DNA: TGTGCCAGCAGTGCTTTATCAGGGGGCTCGCAGCCCCAGCATTTT.

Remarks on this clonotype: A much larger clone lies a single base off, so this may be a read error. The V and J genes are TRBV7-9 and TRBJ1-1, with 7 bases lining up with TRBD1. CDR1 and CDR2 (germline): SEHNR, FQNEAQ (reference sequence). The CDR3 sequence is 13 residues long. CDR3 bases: TGTGCCAGCAGCTTCGACAGGGCGACTGGAGCTTTCTTT. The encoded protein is CASSFDRATGAFF.

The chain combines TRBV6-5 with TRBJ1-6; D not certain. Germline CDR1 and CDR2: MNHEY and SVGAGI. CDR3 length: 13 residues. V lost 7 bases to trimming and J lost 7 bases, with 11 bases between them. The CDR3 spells CASTGRLNSPLHF. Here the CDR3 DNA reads TGTGCCAGCACGGGCAGACTCAATTCACCCCTCCACTTT.

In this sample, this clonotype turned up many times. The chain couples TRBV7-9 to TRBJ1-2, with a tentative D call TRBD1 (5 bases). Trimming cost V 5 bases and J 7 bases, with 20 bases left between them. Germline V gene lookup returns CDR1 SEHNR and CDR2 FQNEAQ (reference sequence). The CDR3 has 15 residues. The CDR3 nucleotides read TGTGCCAGCAGCCAACTAACTTTTATGGGGACTGGCTACACCTTC. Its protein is CASSQLTFMGTGYTF.

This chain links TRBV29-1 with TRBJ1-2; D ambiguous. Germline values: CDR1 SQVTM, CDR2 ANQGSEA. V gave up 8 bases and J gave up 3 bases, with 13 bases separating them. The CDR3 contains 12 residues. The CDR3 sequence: CSSPRVDYGYTF. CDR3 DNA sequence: TGCAGCAGTCCGAGGGTCGACTATGGCTACACCTTC.